The entry below gives a single T cell receptor (beta chain) sequence along with its context. Its matching antigen is unknown. The sample is drawn from a study of T cell responses to AZD1222 COVID-19 vaccine. Repertoires were generated with immunoSEQ multiplex PCR, while TCRdb's copy carries only in-frame clones and drops some. The sample shows approximately 110,000 clones, around 85% of them seen only once. This CDR3 has 17 amino acids. From germline, CDR1 is MDHEN and CDR2 SYDVKM. The ends lost 5 bases at V and 4 bases at J; junction bases unmatched: 17. Whole-study findings and limits: Repertoire collection took place solely once the T cell response had peaked.

The clonotype was recovered from an adult in good health. The genes are TRBV28 and TRBJ2-7, with TRBD1 identical over 7 bases. This sample comprised peripheral blood, obtained on day 0 of AZD1222 vaccination. In DNA form, the CDR3 reads TGTGCCAGCAGTCCCGGACAGGTGGTAATCCGACGATACGAGCAGTACTTC. Encoded protein: CASSPGQVVIRRYEQYF.